The 6 T cell receptor beta chains below all came from one sample that was sequenced in a study of T cells after yellow fever vaccination (dated by TCRdb to 2018 to 2020). Library prep was done by 5' RACE. Sequencing was performed on an Illumina HiSeq 2500. Starting from the raw public reads, TCRdb applied fastp trimming at Q25, assembled clones with MiXCR and retained in-frame beta chains. Entries are consolidated by CDR3 protein sequence, retaining the most common genes and DNA. The sample contains 200,000 to 300,000 distinct CDR3 sequences, 10% to 15% of them found a single time. The ten largest clones represent about 0.51% of the sample. In the paper's terms, the treatment or condition label means: live attenuated yellow fever vaccine strain. Material: CD4+ T cells sorted from PBMCs, obtained 45 days after the yellow fever booster vaccination. The receptor source for this set is a man aged 25-45 years who received the YFV17D yellow fever vaccine.

This clonotype was observed a few times. This chain uses TRBV20-1 with TRBJ2-1; D gene unclear. The ends were cut back, 1 base at V and 3 bases at J, with 10 bases in the middle. The V gene's germline CDR1 is DFQATT and CDR2 SNEGSKA (reference sequence). The CDR3 runs 14 residues. The CDR3 sequence: CSARGSRDYNEQFF. DNA of the CDR3: TGCAGTGCTAGAGGTTCGAGAGACTACAATGAGCAGTTCTTC.

Only a few counts were recorded for this clonotype. This chain links TRBV5-5 with TRBJ2-7; 7 bases are shared with TRBD1. J lost 2 bases, V lost 4 bases, and 3 bases had no gene match. This CDR3 comprises 13 residues. Per germline, CDR1 SGHKS and CDR2 YYEKEE (reference sequence). CDR3 sequence (DNA): TGTGCCAGCAGCCGGACAGGCACCTACGAGCAGTACTTC. Translating it yields CASSRTGTYEQYF. Looking up the rest from reference TRBV5-5 and TRBJ2-7 gives the full variable domain: DAGVTQSPTHLIKTRGQQVTLRCSPISGHKSVSWYQQVLGQGPQFIFQYYEKEERGRGNFPDRFSARQFPNYSSELNVNALLLGDSALYLCASSRTGTYEQYFGPGTRLTVT.

This clonotype has just a few counts. The V call is TRBV12-3 or TRBV12-4, the J call TRBJ2-3, with 12 positions matching TRBD2. Germline trimming cut 6 bases from V and 6 bases from J; bases unmatched to any gene: 10. The CDR3 is 16 amino acids. The CDR3 is CASSSGLAGPWDTQYF. CDR3 sequence (DNA): TGTGCCAGCAGCTCTGGACTAGCGGGACCGTGGGATACGCAGTATTTT.

This clonotype was seen a few times. The chain carries TRBV2 and TRBJ1-5; 10 bases match TRBD1. The CDR3 length is 14 residues. Germline trimming cut 7 bases from V and 6 bases from J; bases unmatched to any gene: 6. Germline CDR1 SNHLY, CDR2 FYNNEI. CDR3 DNA sequence: TGTGCCAGCACCCGGGACAGGGGAGGTCAGCCCCAGCATTTT. It codes for CASTRDRGGQPQHF.

In its sample, this clonotype was seen a few times. A read error may account for a junction end that differs from germline. The rearrangement uses TRBV7-2 and TRBJ2-7; D not resolved. This CDR3 region has 12 residues. Germline loops: CDR1 SGHTA, CDR2 FQGNSA. This CDR3 is CASSLSGTNSNF. DNA for the CDR3: TGTGCCAGCAGCCTATCAGGCACTAACTCGAACTTC.

The chain couples TRBV7-2 to TRBJ2-3; D is undetermined. This CDR3 spans 13 amino acids. Germline-derived CDR1 and CDR2 are SGHTA and FQGNSA. V lost 2 bases to trimming and J lost 4 bases, with 7 bases between them. The chain's CDR3 is CASSLLGSDTQYF. CDR3 nucleotides: TGTGCCAGCAGCTTACTGGGGTCAGATACGCAGTATTTT.